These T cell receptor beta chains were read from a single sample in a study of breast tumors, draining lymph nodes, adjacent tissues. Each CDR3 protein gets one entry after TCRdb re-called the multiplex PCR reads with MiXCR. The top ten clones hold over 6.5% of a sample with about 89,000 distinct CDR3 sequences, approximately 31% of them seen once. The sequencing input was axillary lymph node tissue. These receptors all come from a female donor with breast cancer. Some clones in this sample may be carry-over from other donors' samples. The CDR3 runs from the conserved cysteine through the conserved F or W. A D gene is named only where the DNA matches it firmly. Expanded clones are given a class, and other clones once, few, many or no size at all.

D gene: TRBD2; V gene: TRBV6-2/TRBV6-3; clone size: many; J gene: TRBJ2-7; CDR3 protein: CASRRVAGSSYEQYF; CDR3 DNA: TGTGCCAGCAGAAGAGTAGCGGGGAGCTCCTACGAGCAGTACTTC
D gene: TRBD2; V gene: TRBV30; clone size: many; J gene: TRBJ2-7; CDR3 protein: CAWSEGTSGSREQYF; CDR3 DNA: TGTGCCTGGAGCGAGGGGACTAGCGGGAGTAGGGAGCAGTACTTC
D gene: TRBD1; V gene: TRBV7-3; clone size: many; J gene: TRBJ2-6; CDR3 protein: CASSIWDRYSGANVLTF; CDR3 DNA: TGTGCCAGCAGCATCTGGGACAGATACTCTGGGGCCAACGTCCTGACTTTC
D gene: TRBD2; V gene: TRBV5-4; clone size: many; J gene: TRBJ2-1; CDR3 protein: CASSSASGRTYNEQFF; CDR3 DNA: TGTGCCAGCAGCTCAGCTAGCGGGAGGACCTACAATGAGCAGTTCTTC
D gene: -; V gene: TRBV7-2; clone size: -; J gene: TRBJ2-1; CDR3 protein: CASSPPWSSDQDSEQFF; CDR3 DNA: TGTGCCAGCAGCCCACCCTGGTCCAGCGACCAAGACAGTGAGCAGTTCTTC
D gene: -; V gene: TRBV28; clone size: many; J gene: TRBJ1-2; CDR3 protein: CASRPGPGVRSYTF; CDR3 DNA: TGTGCCAGCAGACCGGGCCCAGGGGTCCGGAGCTACACCTTC
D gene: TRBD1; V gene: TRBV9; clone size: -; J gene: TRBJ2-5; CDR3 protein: CASSAGQGAQWEETQYF; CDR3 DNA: TGTGCCAGCAGCGCTGGACAGGGGGCGCAATGGGAAGAGACCCAGTACTTC
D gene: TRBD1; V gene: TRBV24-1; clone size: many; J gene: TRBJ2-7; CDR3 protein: CATSVPGQGEQYF; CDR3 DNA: TGTGCCACCAGTGTCCCGGGACAGGGCGAGCAGTACTTC
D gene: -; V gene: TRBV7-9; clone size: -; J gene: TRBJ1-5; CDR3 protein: CASSLQQETQHF; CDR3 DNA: TGTGCCAGCAGCTTACAGCAAGAGACCCAGCATTTT
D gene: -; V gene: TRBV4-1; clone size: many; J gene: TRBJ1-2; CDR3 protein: CASSQVSGHYGYTF; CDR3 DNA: TGCGCCAGCAGCCAAGTCTCTGGGCACTATGGCTACACCTTC
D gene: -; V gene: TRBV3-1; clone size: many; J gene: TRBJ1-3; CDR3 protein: CASSHRNTIYF; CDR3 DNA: TGTGCCAGCAGCCACCGAAACACCATATATTTT